This T cell receptor beta chain comes out of a study of OX40 agonist ivuxolimab in advanced cancers. Across the study: All patients had ivuxolimab intravenously every 2 weeks at 0.01 to 10 mg/kg. Subjects had a mean age of about 61 years, with a range of about 20 to 85; less than 90% were male. Study-wide findings and caveats: The work left the antigen specificity of expanded peripheral T cells undetermined.

Sequencing was performed with immunoSEQ multiplex PCR; in TCRdb, only in-frame clones are kept and a portion is missing. The profile shows some 57,000 clones, roughly 84% of them singletons. The germline gives CDR1 SEHNR, CDR2 FQNEAQ (reference sequence). V was clipped by 0 bases and J by 5 bases, with 4 bases between them. This CDR3 is 12 amino acids long. Details on this clone: The antigen is undetermined.

The sample consisted of CD4+ or CD8+ T cells sorted from blood, taken in a trial of the OX40 agonist ivuxolimab. The clonotype comes from an adult with an advanced solid tumor such as melanoma, head and neck, liver or kidney cancer. The chain is built from TRBV7-9 and TRBJ2-5, with D unresolved. The CDR3 DNA reads as TGTGCCAGCAGCTTAGCTGCGGAGACCCAGTACTTC. Translated, it gives CASSLAAETQYF.